This is a list of T cell receptor beta chains from one sample in a study of PD-L1 blockade in urothelial cancer. Profiled with immunoSEQ multiplex PCR; TCRdb holds only in-frame clones, not every one. In the table there are about 84,000 clones, more than 75% of which are singletons. The sample in question was PBMCs, obtained around atezolizumab (anti-PD-L1) treatment. These receptors all stem from an older man with urothelial cancer. The CDR3 runs from the conserved cysteine through the conserved F or W. D genes are given only for firm matches. The size of a clone is reported for some rows only, either as once, few or many, or as a class for expanded clones.

V: TRBV9
J: TRBJ1-2
D: .
size: .
DNA: TGTGCCAGCAGCGTAGACCCGGGAGAGGCCTATGGCTACACCTTC
CDR3: CASSVDPGEAYGYTF

V: TRBV28
J: TRBJ2-1
D: TRBD2
size: once
DNA: TGTGCCAGCAGTGCTCCTAGCGGACCCAATGAGCAGTTCTTC
CDR3: CASSAPSGPNEQFF

V: TRBV29-1
J: TRBJ2-1
D: TRBD2
size: .
DNA: TGCAGCGTTGTGGTGGCTAGCGGGGGGGCATACAATGAGCAGTTCTTC
CDR3: CSVVVASGGAYNEQFF

V: TRBV12-2
J: TRBJ2-7
D: .
size: .
DNA: .
CDR3: CASRWGQGAYEQYF

V: TRBV6-5
J: TRBJ1-5
D: .
size: .
DNA: TGTGCCAGCAGTTCTCCTAACAGGAATCAGCCCCAGCATTTT
CDR3: CASSSPNRNQPQHF

V: TRBV5-1
J: TRBJ2-1
D: .
size: .
DNA: TGCGCCAGCAGCCCTGGGGGGTCTGGCAATGAGCAGTTCTTC
CDR3: CASSPGGSGNEQFF

V: TRBV7-9
J: TRBJ2-6
D: TRBD2
size: .
DNA: TGTGCCACGCCCGGGGGGGGCGGGGCCAACGTCCTGACTTTC
CDR3: CATPGGGGANVLTF

V: TRBV30
J: TRBJ1-2
D: TRBD1
size: .
DNA: TGTGCCTGGATTAGGACAGGGATGTCCTATGGCTACACCTTC
CDR3: CAWIRTGMSYGYTF

V: TRBV10-3
J: TRBJ2-7
D: .
size: .
DNA: TGTGCCATCAGTGAGTCTAGCTCTCCCTACGAGCAGTACTTC
CDR3: CAISESSSPYEQYF

V: TRBV16
J: TRBJ1-1
D: .
size: .
DNA: TGTGCCAGCAGCCAGGACAGCAGTGACACTGAAGCTTTCTTT
CDR3: CASSQDSSDTEAFF

V: TRBV5-1
J: TRBJ2-2
D: .
size: .
DNA: TGCGCCAGCAGCCTCGGACAAACGGGCGGGGAGCTGTTTTTT
CDR3: CASSLGQTGGELFF

V: TRBV5-4
J: TRBJ1-2
D: .
size: .
DNA: TGTGCCAGCAGCTTTGGAGCGTCAGATGGTGGCTACACCTTC
CDR3: CASSFGASDGGYTF

V: TRBV6-1
J: TRBJ2-5
D: .
size: .
DNA: TGTGCCAGCAGTGAATCTCGGGAGACCCAGTACTTC
CDR3: CASSESRETQYF

V: TRBV11-2
J: TRBJ1-5
D: TRBD1
size: .
DNA: TGTGCCAGCAGCTTGGGCCGTGGACAGGGATATAGCAATCAGCCCCAGCATTTT
CDR3: CASSLGRGQGYSNQPQHF

V: TRBV19
J: TRBJ2-1
D: TRBD2
size: .
DNA: TGTGCCAGTAGTATCGTACCCACTAGCGGGAGCTCCTACAATGAGCAGTTCTTC
CDR3: CASSIVPTSGSSYNEQFF

V: TRBV27
J: TRBJ2-1
D: TRBD2
size: .
DNA: TGTGCCAGCAGTTCACCTGTAACTAGCGGGGCTAATGAGCAGTTCTTC
CDR3: CASSSPVTSGANEQFF

V: TRBV19
J: TRBJ2-7
D: .
size: .
DNA: TGTGCCAGTAGTATAGGGGCGGGACGGTTCTACGAGCAGTACTTC
CDR3: CASSIGAGRFYEQYF

V: TRBV5-1
J: TRBJ2-5
D: .
size: .
DNA: TGCGCCAGCAGCTTGGGACAGTCACCAGAGACCCAGTACTTC
CDR3: CASSLGQSPETQYF

V: TRBV4-1
J: TRBJ2-1
D: TRBD1
size: few
DNA: TGCGCCAGCAGCCAAGAAAGGGGGCAAAGTGACTACAATGAGCAGTTCTTC
CDR3: CASSQERGQSDYNEQFF

V: TRBV2
J: TRBJ1-2
D: .
size: few
DNA: TGTGCCAGCACTCAGGGAAACCGGGCCCCGTATGGCTACACCTTC
CDR3: CASTQGNRAPYGYTF

V: TRBV19
J: TRBJ2-1
D: TRBD2
size: .
DNA: TGTGCCAGTAGCCACAAGGGACTAGCGGAATACAATGAGCAGTTCTTC
CDR3: CASSHKGLAEYNEQFF

V: TRBV12-5
J: TRBJ2-1
D: TRBD1
size: .
DNA: TGTGCTAGTGGCCCAAGGACAGGGTTACCCTACAATGAGCAGTTCTTC
CDR3: CASGPRTGLPYNEQFF

V: TRBV15
J: TRBJ2-1
D: TRBD1
size: .
DNA: TGTGCCACCAGCAGAGAGGGACAGGCCGCCTACAATGAGCAGTTCTTC
CDR3: CATSREGQAAYNEQFF

V: TRBV15
J: TRBJ1-2
D: .
size: .
DNA: TGTGCCACCGGCCGGGGGGCCCGGGGCTACACCTTC
CDR3: CATGRGARGYTF

V: TRBV28
J: TRBJ2-5
D: .
size: .
DNA: TGTGCCAGCAGTTCTTCCTCACAGGGTGGAGAGACCCAGTACTTC
CDR3: CASSSSSQGGETQYF

V: TRBV5-1
J: TRBJ1-2
D: .
size: .
DNA: TGCGCCAGCAGCTTGGAGACAGGACTTTATGGCTACACCTTC
CDR3: CASSLETGLYGYTF

V: TRBV7-3
J: TRBJ1-4
D: .
size: .
DNA: TGTGCCAGCAGATCGGGGGAAAAACTGTTTTTT
CDR3: CASRSGEKLFF

V: TRBV5-1
J: TRBJ2-7
D: TRBD2
size: .
DNA: TGCGCCAGCAGCTTGGATAGGGCGGGGGAGCACTACGAGCAGTACTTC
CDR3: CASSLDRAGEHYEQYF

V: TRBV18
J: TRBJ2-7
D: TRBD1
size: once
DNA: TGTGCCAGCTCACCGGGACAGTCCTACGAGCAGTACTTC
CDR3: CASSPGQSYEQYF

V: TRBV5-1
J: TRBJ2-1
D: .
size: .
DNA: TGCGCCAGCAGCCTTGGAACGGGAAACAATGAGCAGTTCTTC
CDR3: CASSLGTGNNEQFF

V: TRBV5-4
J: TRBJ1-1
D: .
size: few
DNA: TGTGCCAGCAACAACGGGGGGGTAAGCGTTTTCACTGAAGCTTTCTTT
CDR3: CASNNGGVSVFTEAFF

V: TRBV7-7
J: TRBJ2-7
D: TRBD2
size: few
DNA: TGTGCTAGCAGCCCGACTAGCGGGTCGTATTACGAGCAGTACTTC
CDR3: CASSPTSGSYYEQYF

V: TRBV18
J: TRBJ2-2
D: .
size: .
DNA: TGTGCCAGCTCACCTGACAGGAGCCCGAACACCGGGGAGCTGTTTTTT
CDR3: CASSPDRSPNTGELFF

V: TRBV5-1
J: TRBJ1-2
D: TRBD1
size: few
DNA: TGCGCCAGCAGCTTGGGAGACAGGGTAACTAACTACACCTTC
CDR3: CASSLGDRVTNYTF

V: TRBV11-2
J: TRBJ1-1
D: .
size: .
DNA: TGTGCCAGCAGCTTAGGCAGGCCCACTGAAGCTTTCTTT
CDR3: CASSLGRPTEAFF

V: TRBV27
J: TRBJ2-7
D: TRBD2
size: .
DNA: TGTGCCAGCAGTATTAGCGGGAGGTTAGACGAGCAGTACTTC
CDR3: CASSISGRLDEQYF

V: TRBV2
J: TRBJ1-4
D: .
size: .
DNA: TGTGCCAGCAGTTTTGACGGAGATGAAAAACTGTTTTTT
CDR3: CASSFDGDEKLFF

V: TRBV9
J: TRBJ1-3
D: .
size: .
DNA: TGTGCCAGCAGCCCCAACGGCAGGGGTGAGGACACCATATATTTT
CDR3: CASSPNGRGEDTIYF

V: TRBV5-1
J: TRBJ2-3
D: .
size: .
DNA: TGCGCCAGCAGCTTGGAAGGGGCGGCGAGCACAGATACGCAGTATTTT
CDR3: CASSLEGAASTDTQYF

V: TRBV6-6
J: TRBJ2-7
D: .
size: .
DNA: TGTGCCAGCAGTGAGGTGGCAAGCTACGAGCAGTACTTC
CDR3: CASSEVASYEQYF

V: TRBV6-5
J: TRBJ2-5
D: TRBD1
size: .
DNA: TGTGCCAGCTGCTACTCCGGGACAGGGGGCTGGGAGACCCAGTACTTC
CDR3: CASCYSGTGGWETQYF

V: TRBV6-5
J: TRBJ1-1
D: .
size: .
DNA: TGTGCCAGCAGTAGACGGACAGATGAAGCTTTCTTT
CDR3: CASSRRTDEAFF

V: TRBV10-3
J: TRBJ1-1
D: .
size: few
DNA: TGTGCCATCAGTGAGTCCGGGGGTTTGGTCACTGAAGCTTTCTTT
CDR3: CAISESGGLVTEAFF

V: TRBV27
J: TRBJ1-4
D: TRBD1
size: few
DNA: TGTGCCAGCAGATGGACAGGGGCGTCGGTAACTAATGAAAAACTGTTTTTT
CDR3: CASRWTGASVTNEKLFF

V: TRBV5-4
J: TRBJ2-2
D: .
size: .
DNA: TGTGCCAGCAGCTTATTCGGGGTTACCGGGGAGCTGTTTTTT
CDR3: CASSLFGVTGELFF

V: TRBV29-1
J: TRBJ1-1
D: TRBD1
size: .
DNA: TGCAGCGTTGAAGGGACAGGGCGGGGCACTGAAGCTTTCTTT
CDR3: CSVEGTGRGTEAFF

V: TRBV19
J: TRBJ2-1
D: TRBD1
size: few
DNA: TGTGCCAGTAGAACGGACAGGAGCTCCTACAATGAGCAGTTCTTC
CDR3: CASRTDRSSYNEQFF

V: TRBV18
J: TRBJ2-1
D: .
size: .
DNA: TGTGCCAGCTCACCACCAACGCGGACACACTACAATGAGCAGTTCTTC
CDR3: CASSPPTRTHYNEQFF

V: TRBV7-2
J: TRBJ2-7
D: TRBD1
size: .
DNA: TGTGCCAGCAGCTTAGGGCAGGGGGTGGTTTACGAGCAGTACTTC
CDR3: CASSLGQGVVYEQYF

V: TRBV5-6
J: TRBJ2-3
D: TRBD2
size: few
DNA: TGTGCCAGCAGCTTACTAGCGTCAGATACGCAGTATTTT
CDR3: CASSLLASDTQYF

V: TRBV18
J: TRBJ2-5
D: TRBD1
size: .
DNA: TGTGCCAGCTCACCAGTCAAAACAGGGGCCCAAGAGACCCAGTACTTC
CDR3: CASSPVKTGAQETQYF

V: TRBV2
J: TRBJ2-7
D: .
size: .
DNA: TGTGCCAGCAGTGAGTTTGGGGGCACCTACGAGCAGTACTTC
CDR3: CASSEFGGTYEQYF

V: TRBV2
J: TRBJ1-1
D: .
size: .
DNA: TGTGCCAGCAGTGTCAGAGCGCATGAAGCTTTCTTT
CDR3: CASSVRAHEAFF

V: TRBV4-2
J: TRBJ2-5
D: TRBD2
size: .
DNA: TGTGCCAGCAGCCAAGAACTAGCGGGAGAGGAGACCCAGTACTTC
CDR3: CASSQELAGEETQYF